Listed below are T cell receptor beta chains from one sample, sequenced in a study of vaccination and CD4 T cells after COVID-19. TCRdb reprocessed the PCR reads with MiXCR, giving one entry per CDR3 protein. This sample yields some 20,000 distinct CDR3 sequences, of which around 55% are seen a single time; roughly 17% belongs to the top ten. Their antigens remain unidentified. The sequencing input was CD4+ T cells from blood, cultured in vitro. The receptor set was obtained from a human donor who had recovered from COVID-19. CDR3s include the opening cysteine and the closing phenylalanine or tryptophan. D genes are given only for firm matches. The size of a clone is reported for some rows only, either as once, few or many, or as a class for expanded clones.

j_call | d_call | clone_size | v_call | cdr3_aa | cdr3_nt
TRBJ2-1 | TRBD1 | once | TRBV7-2 | CASSLQGADEQFF | TGTGCCAGCAGCTTACAGGGGGCAGATGAGCAGTTCTTC
TRBJ2-5 | TRBD1 | - | TRBV28 | CASSLTDRMETQYF | TGTGCCAGCAGTTTAACGGACAGGATGGAGACCCAGTACTTC
TRBJ1-5 | - | - | TRBV6-5 | CASSYLSNQPQHF | TGTGCCAGCAGTTACCTCAGCAATCAGCCCCAGCATTTT
TRBJ2-7 | - | - | TRBV19 | CASSIDPGYEQYF | TGTGCCAGTAGTATAGATCCAGGATACGAGCAGTACTTC
TRBJ2-7 | TRBD1 | - | TRBV7-2 | CASSLQQQGEQYF | TGTGCCAGCAGCTTACAACAACAGGGGGAGCAGTACTTC
TRBJ2-7 | TRBD1 | - | TRBV6-5 | CASSYQGASYEQYF | TGTGCCAGCAGTTACCAGGGGGCGAGCTACGAGCAGTACTTC
TRBJ1-2 | TRBD1 | - | TRBV7-2 | CASSLASGGAVYGYTF | TGTGCCAGCAGCTTAGCATCAGGGGGCGCGGTATATGGCTACACCTTC
TRBJ2-1 | - | once | TRBV21-1 | CASRCNEQFF | TGTGCCAGCAGGTGCAATGAGCAGTTCTTC
TRBJ2-3 | - | few | TRBV20-1 | CSARVQLGTDTQYF | TGCAGTGCTAGAGTACAGCTTGGCACAGATACGCAGTATTTT
TRBJ2-1 | - | - | TRBV5-1 | CASSLAPGGNNEQFF | TGCGCCAGCAGCTTGGCCCCGGGGGGCAACAATGAGCAGTTCTTC
TRBJ1-6 | - | few | TRBV15 | CATSRGSGTQSSPLHF | TGTGCCACCAGCAGAGGGTCCGGGACCCAAAGTTCACCCCTCCACTTT
TRBJ2-2 | - | - | TRBV6-5 | CASSYWTTRTGELFF | TGTGCCAGCAGTTACTGGACAACTCGCACCGGGGAGCTGTTTTTT
TRBJ2-5 | - | few | TRBV10-3 | CAISRVSGETQYF | TGTGCCATCAGCAGGGTTTCGGGAGAGACCCAGTACTTC
TRBJ1-1 | TRBD1 | - | TRBV19 | CASSAQQGRSTEAFF | TGTGCCAGTAGTGCCCAACAGGGGAGGAGTACTGAAGCTTTCTTT
TRBJ1-2 | - | - | TRBV7-8 | CASSLLIGPESGYTF | TGTGCCAGCAGCTTGTTAATCGGCCCCGAGTCCGGCTACACCTTC
TRBJ1-6 | - | - | TRBV6-1 | CAISPSAYNSPLHF | TGTGCCATCTCCCCCTCCGCCTATAATTCACCCCTCCACTTT
TRBJ2-4 | - | - | TRBV15 | CATSRDDRRGIQYF | TGTGCCACCAGCAGAGATGACAGACGTGGGATTCAGTACTTC
TRBJ2-2 | - | few | TRBV7-6 | CASSPGPDGHYTGELFF | TGTGCCAGCAGCCCAGGGCCCGACGGCCACTACACCGGGGAGCTGTTTTTT
TRBJ1-3 | - | - | TRBV5-1 | CASSWGRNSGNTIYF | TGCGCCAGCAGCTGGGGACGGAACTCTGGAAACACCATATATTTT
TRBJ1-6 | TRBD1 | - | TRBV3-1 | CASSPTGEESPLHF | TGTGCCAGCAGCCCGACAGGGGAGGAATCACCCCTCCACTTT
TRBJ2-4 | TRBD2 | - | TRBV2 | CASSERGLADTKNIQYF | TGTGCCAGCAGTGAACGGGGACTAGCGGATACCAAAAACATTCAGTACTTC
TRBJ1-1 | TRBD1 | - | TRBV2 | CASTSGQGDGTEAFF | TGTGCCAGCACTTCGGGACAGGGAGATGGCACTGAAGCTTTCTTT
TRBJ2-1 | - | few | TRBV7-2 | CASSLDTNNEQFF | TGTGCCAGCAGCTTGGACACCAACAATGAGCAGTTCTTC
TRBJ2-7 | TRBD2 | - | TRBV20-1 | CSASGRGSAEQYF | TGCAGTGCTAGCGGGAGGGGATCCGCCGAGCAGTACTTC
TRBJ2-3 | - | - | TRBV28 | CASSLGGTSPPSTDTQYF | TGTGCCAGCAGTCTAGGGGGGACGAGCCCCCCCAGCACAGATACGCAGTATTTT
TRBJ2-7 | TRBD1 | - | TRBV6-1 | CASSESGQGKDEQYF | TGTGCCAGCAGTGAATCAGGACAGGGTAAAGACGAGCAGTACTTC